The TCR beta chain described here comes from a study of graft-versus-host responses after intestinal transplantation. The protocol was immunoSEQ multiplex PCR, while the TCRdb copy is restricted to in-frame clones and leaves out a portion. Among about 86,000 clones listed, 88% were seen once. Comments on this clone: Its specificity is not known.

The germline gives CDR1 SGHVS, CDR2 FNYEAQ. Trimming took off 2 bases at V and 5 bases at J, with 16 bases between the two ends. CDR3 length equals 15 residues. J is TRBJ2-7 and V is TRBV7-6; tentative D call: TRBD2 (5 bases). This TCR derives from a human donor who was the organ donor for an intestinal transplant. The sample in question was unstimulated CD4+ T cells sorted from spleen or lymph node cells, obtained before transplant. CDR3 sequence (DNA): TGTGCCAGCAGCTTAACAAGATCCGGGATCCACGAGCAGTACTTC. Protein product: CASSLTRSGIHEQYF.